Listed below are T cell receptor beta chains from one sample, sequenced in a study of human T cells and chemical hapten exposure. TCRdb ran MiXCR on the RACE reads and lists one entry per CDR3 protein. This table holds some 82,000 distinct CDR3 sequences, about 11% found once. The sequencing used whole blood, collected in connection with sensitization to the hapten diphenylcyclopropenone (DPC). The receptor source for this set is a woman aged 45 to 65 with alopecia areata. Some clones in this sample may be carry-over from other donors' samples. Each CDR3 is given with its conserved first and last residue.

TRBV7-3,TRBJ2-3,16,CASSLKFGPSGDTQYF
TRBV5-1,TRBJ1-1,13,CASRRLGEGEAFF
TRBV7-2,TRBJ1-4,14,CASSPGRSNEKLFF
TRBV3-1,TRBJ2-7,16,CASSPRGTSGTHEQYF
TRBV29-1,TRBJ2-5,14,CSVHPGRAQETQYF
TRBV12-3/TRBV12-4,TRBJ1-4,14,CASSLGQGREKLFF
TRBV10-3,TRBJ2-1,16,CAISESRAGAGNEQFF
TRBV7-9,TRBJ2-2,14,CASSLRDFTGELFF
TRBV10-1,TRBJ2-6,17,CASSESTATSGANVLTF
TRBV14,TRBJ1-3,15,CASSQDWVSGNTIYF
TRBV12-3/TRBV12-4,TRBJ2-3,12,CASSRVVDTQYF
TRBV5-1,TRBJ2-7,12,CASSRDTYEQYF
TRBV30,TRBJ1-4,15,CAWTNGGQGNEKLFF
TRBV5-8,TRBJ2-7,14,CASSRPPGAYEQYF
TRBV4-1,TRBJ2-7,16,CASSQESSETDYEQYF
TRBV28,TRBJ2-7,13,CASSSPYRYEQYF
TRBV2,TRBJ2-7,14,CASRGDISSYEQYF
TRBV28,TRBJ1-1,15,CASSQGGSGNTEAFF
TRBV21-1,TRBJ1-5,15,CASSKRGRENQPQHF
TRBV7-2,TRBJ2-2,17,CASSRGSGGAKNGELFF
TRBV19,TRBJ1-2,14,CASNRGTVNYGYTF
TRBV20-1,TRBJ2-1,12,CSPTASSVEQFF
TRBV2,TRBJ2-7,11,CASSVLHEQYF
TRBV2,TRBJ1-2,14,CASRLPGLGYGYTF
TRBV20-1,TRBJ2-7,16,CSANQNTGGKEDEQYF
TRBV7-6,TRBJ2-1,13,CASSLGVNKEQFF
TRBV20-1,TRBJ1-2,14,CSAARQDGIYGYTF
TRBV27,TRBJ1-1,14,CASSSAYRNTEAFF
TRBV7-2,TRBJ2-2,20,CASSPGRLWGHLQNTGELFF
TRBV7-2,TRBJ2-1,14,CATRNPSSYNEQFF
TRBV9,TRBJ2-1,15,CASSGTSGRGNEQFF
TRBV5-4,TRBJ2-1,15,CASRRAGGPYNEQFF
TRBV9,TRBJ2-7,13,CASSVGLDYEQYF
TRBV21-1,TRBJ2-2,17,CASSKRPDREVAGELFF
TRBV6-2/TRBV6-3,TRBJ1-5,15,CASSPGPYSNQPQHF
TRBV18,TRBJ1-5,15,CASSLHRDSNQPQHF
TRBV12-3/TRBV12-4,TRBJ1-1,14,CASSPEWVNTEAFF
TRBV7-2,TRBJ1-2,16,CASSLARVREGYGYTF
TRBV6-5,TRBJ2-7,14,CASKLSRSSYEQYF
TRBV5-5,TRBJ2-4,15,CASSDVPGQGNIQYF